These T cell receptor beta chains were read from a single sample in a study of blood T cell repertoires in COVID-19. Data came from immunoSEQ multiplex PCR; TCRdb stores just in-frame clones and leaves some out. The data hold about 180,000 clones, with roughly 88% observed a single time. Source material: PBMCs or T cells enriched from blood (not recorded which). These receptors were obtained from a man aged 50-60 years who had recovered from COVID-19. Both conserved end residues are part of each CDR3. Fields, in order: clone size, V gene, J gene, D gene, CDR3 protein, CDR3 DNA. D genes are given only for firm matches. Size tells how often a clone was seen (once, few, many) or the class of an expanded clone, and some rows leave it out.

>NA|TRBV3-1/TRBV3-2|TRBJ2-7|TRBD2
CASSQGEGPVFGEQYF
TGTGCCAGCAGCCAAGGGGAGGGACCCGTTTTTGGCGAGCAGTACTTC
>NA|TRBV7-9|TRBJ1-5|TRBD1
CASSLTGGNQPQHF
TGTGCCAGCAGCTTAACAGGGGGCAATCAGCCCCAGCATTTT
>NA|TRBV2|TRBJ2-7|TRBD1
CASRAGTVLSTYEQYF
TGTGCCAGCAGAGCCGGGACAGTCCTTTCCACCTACGAGCAGTACTTC
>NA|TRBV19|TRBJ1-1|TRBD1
CASSIRTGMNTEAFF
TGTGCCAGTAGTATTCGGACAGGGATGAACACTGAAGCTTTCTTT
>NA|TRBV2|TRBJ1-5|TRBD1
CASSAGQGAGQPQHF
TGTGCCAGCAGCGCCGGACAGGGGGCAGGACAGCCCCAGCATTTT
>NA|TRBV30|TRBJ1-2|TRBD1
CAWRGTGGKLYGYTF
TGTGCCTGGAGGGGGACAGGGGGCAAACTTTATGGCTACACCTTC
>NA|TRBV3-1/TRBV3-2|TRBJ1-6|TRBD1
CASRDRGNYNSPLHF
TGTGCCAGCAGGGACAGGGGGAATTATAATTCACCCCTCCACTTT
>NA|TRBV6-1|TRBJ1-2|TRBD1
CASSETDREAF
TGTGCCAGCAGTGAAACTGACAGGGAGGCCTTC
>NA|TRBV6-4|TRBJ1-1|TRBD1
CASKRQGRNTEAFF
TGTGCCAGCAAGCGACAGGGGAGAAACACTGAAGCTTTCTTT
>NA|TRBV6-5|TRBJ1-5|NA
CASSRQGNQPQHF
TGTGCCAGCAGCAGACAGGGCAATCAGCCCCAGCATTTT
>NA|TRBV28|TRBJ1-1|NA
CASRSVSTEAFF
TGTGCCAGCAGATCGGTTTCCACTGAAGCTTTCTTT
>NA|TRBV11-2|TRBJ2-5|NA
CASSVSQETQYF
TGTGCCAGCAGCGTGTCACAAGAGACCCAGTACTTC
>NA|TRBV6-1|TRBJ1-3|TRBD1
CASSEVWTGSGNTIYF
TGTGCCAGCAGTGAAGTCTGGACAGGCTCTGGAAACACCATATATTTT
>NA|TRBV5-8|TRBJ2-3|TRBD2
CASSWTSGGPPTQYF
TGTGCCAGCAGCTGGACTAGCGGGGGGCCGCCTACGCAGTATTTT
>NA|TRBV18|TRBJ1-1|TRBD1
CASSPTTGPNTEAFF
TGTGCCAGCTCACCAACGACAGGGCCAAACACTGAAGCTTTCTTT
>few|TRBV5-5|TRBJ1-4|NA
CASSLQGYTNEKLFF
TGTGCCAGCAGCTTGCAGGGGTATACTAATGAAAAACTGTTTTTT
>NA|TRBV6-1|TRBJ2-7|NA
CASQSDYEQYF
TGTGCCAGTCAGTCAGACTACGAGCAGTACTTC
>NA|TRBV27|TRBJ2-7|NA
CASSPNGEPYEQYF
TGTGCCAGCAGCCCCAACGGGGAACCCTACGAGCAGTACTTC
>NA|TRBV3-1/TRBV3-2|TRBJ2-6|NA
CASSSDSSGANVLTF
TGTGCCAGCAGCTCCGACAGCTCTGGGGCCAACGTCCTGACTTTC
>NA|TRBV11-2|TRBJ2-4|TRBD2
CATGGVAKNIQYF
TGTGCCACCGGGGGGGTAGCCAAAAACATTCAGTACTTC
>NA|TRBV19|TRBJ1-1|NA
CASSPGLSRATEAFF
TGTGCCAGTAGTCCAGGGCTGTCCAGGGCCACTGAAGCTTTCTTT